Sequencing of this TCR beta chain was carried out in a study of shared clonotypes between healthy human individuals. Study overall: CD4 naive cells filled three plates per donor, CD4 memory three, CD8 naive two and CD8 memory one. Study findings and constraints: Even with large depth, rarefaction showed that sorted-subset sequencing was incomplete.

Naive CD8 cells, CD45RO-negative and positively selected for CCR7, excluded terminally differentiated effector memory CD45RA+ cells. Assay runs were performed at deep level. The DNA input per sorted-subset replicate PCR was around 200 ng, corresponding to some 27,000 T cell genomes. Using immunoSEQ multiplex PCR, the repertoire was profiled, and TCRdb retains in-frame clones only, with some absent. The sample yields hundreds of thousands of clones, 80% to 95% seen once. In germline, CDR1 is LNHNV, CDR2 YYDKDF (reference sequence). V lost 10 bases to trimming and J lost 4 bases; unmatched junction nucleotides: 12. CDR3 length: 15 amino acids. As for this clone: The antigen remains undetermined.

The chain is built from TRBV15 and TRBJ2-7, with 11 positions matching TRBD1. Source material: naive CD8+ T cells sorted from blood. The clonotype was recovered from a man under 40 in good health. The CDR3, as DNA: TGTGCCATCTCCGGATCCGGGACAGGGGGTTACGAGCAGTACTTC. It codes for CAISGSGTGGYEQYF. Full variable domain (rest looked up from reference TRBV15 and TRBJ2-7): DAMVIQNPRYQVTQFGKPVTLSCSQTLNHNVMYWYQQKSSQAPKLLFHYYDKDFNNEADTPDNFQSRRPNTSFCFLDIRSPGLGDTAMYLCAISGSGTGGYEQYFGPGTRLTVT.